The clone carrying this T cell receptor beta chain was counted a few times. Antigen specificity is unknown. This specimen belongs to a study of early T cells in non-severe SARS-CoV-2 infection. Background on the study: Sequencing was performed on bulk RNA from unsorted whole blood, leaving chains unpaired.

Overall study results and limits: VDJdb matching, biased toward anti-spike CD8 responses, missed private and CD4 specificities.

V was cut by 2 bases and J by 4 bases, with 16 bases left in between. Germline V lookup: CDR1 LGHDT, CDR2 YNNKEL (reference sequence). The CDR3 loop spans 16 amino acids. Unique molecular identifier tags were affixed to discrete cDNA molecules. TCRdb recomputed calls from the 5' RACE reads with MiXCR, one row per CDR3 protein. This sample has 45,000 to 55,000 distinct CDR3 sequences, with 8.5% to 10% found just once. Sequencing was performed on whole blood. The chain has TRBV3-1 and TRBJ2-3; D might be TRBD2 (6 bases). The receptor was isolated from an adult who was a healthcare worker with PCR-confirmed SARS-CoV-2 infection or an uninfected control (not recorded which). CDR3 amino acids: CASSQFGGSSPDTQYF. The CDR3, as DNA: TGTGCCAGCAGCCAATTCGGAGGGAGTAGCCCAGATACGCAGTATTTT.